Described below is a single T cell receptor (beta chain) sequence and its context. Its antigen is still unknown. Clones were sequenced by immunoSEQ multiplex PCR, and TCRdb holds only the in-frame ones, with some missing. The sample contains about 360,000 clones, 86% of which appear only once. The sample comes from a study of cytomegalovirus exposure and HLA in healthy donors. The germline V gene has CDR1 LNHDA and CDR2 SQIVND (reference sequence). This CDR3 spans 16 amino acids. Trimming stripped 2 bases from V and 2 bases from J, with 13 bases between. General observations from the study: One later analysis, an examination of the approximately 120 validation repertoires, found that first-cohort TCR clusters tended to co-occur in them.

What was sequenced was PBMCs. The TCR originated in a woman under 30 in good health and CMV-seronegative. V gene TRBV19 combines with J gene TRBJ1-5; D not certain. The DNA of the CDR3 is TGTGCCAGTAGTATAACGAGGGATTTGGGCAATCAGCCCCAGCATTTT. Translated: CASSITRDLGNQPQHF.